The sequence of this TCR beta chain was determined in a study of blood T cell repertoires in COVID-19. About the study: Samples taken during acute and convalescent COVID-19 were collected in the United States, Italy and Spain. T cells, B-cell-depleted T cells, or PBMCs provided the cDNA or gDNA that served as material.

In the authors' workflow: For nucleated cells, counts were estimated from reference gene primer amplification. The assay was immunoSEQ multiplex PCR, and TCRdb's table has in-frame clones only and misses some. V, J and clone size reflect that table, while D and trimming were determined from the DNA. In the table there are 70,000 to 90,000 clones, 75% to 85% of which are singletons. Trimming took off 1 base at V and 0 bases at J, with 7 bases between the two ends. CDR3 length: 14 amino acids. Germline V gene sequence: CDR1 LNHDA, CDR2 SQIVND (reference sequence). The clonotype comes from a human donor in a cohort sampled during active COVID-19. Sequenced input: peripheral blood. V is TRBV19 and J is TRBJ2-7, with D hard to call. This CDR3 reads CASSIGWASYEQYF. CDR3 bases: TGTGCCAGTAGTATAGGGTGGGCCTCCTACGAGCAGTACTTC.